The 10 T cell receptor beta chains in this list originate from one sample, sequenced in a study of blood T cell repertoires in COVID-19 (dated by TCRdb to the early 2020s). Library prep was done by the immunoSEQ multiplex PCR assay. The clones in this table, taken by TCRdb from immuneACCESS, are in-frame only. Not every clone is retained; where verified, under half of the shortfall comes from an unresolved V gene, and the cause of the rest is unknown. The sample includes about 220,000 clones, with 84% observed a single time. Jointly, the top ten make up 5.5% to 7.5% of the sample. The source material was PBMCs or T cells enriched from blood (not recorded which). These TCRs come from a woman aged 35 to 49 who had recovered from COVID-19.

In this sample, this clone turned up once. The chain recombines TRBV7-2 with TRBJ2-3, with 8 bases that match TRBD2. The CDR3 consists of 16 residues. The V gene end was trimmed by 4 bases and the J gene end by 5 bases; junction bases not matched to a gene: 11. Germline CDR1 and CDR2: SGHTA and FQGNSA. The CDR3 loop is CASSSRSGRNGDTQYF. CDR3 DNA: TGTGCCAGCAGCTCCCGCAGCGGGAGAAATGGAGATACGCAGTATTTT.

The chain recombines TRBV12-3 or TRBV12-4 with TRBJ1-2; TRBD1 agrees at 7 bases. V lost 5 bases to trimming and J lost 5 bases; unmatched junction nucleotides: 5. This CDR3 region has 13 residues. Here the CDR3 reads CASSQRGLYGYTF. The DNA for the CDR3 is TGTGCCAGCAGTCAGAGGGGGCTGTATGGCTACACCTTC.

By proportion, this clone is large (0.1 to 1%). This rearrangement joins TRBV24-1 to TRBJ2-1; the match to TRBD2 covers 7 bases. Germline assignment: CDR1 KGHDR and CDR2 SFDVKD. V lost 0 bases to trimming and J lost 7 bases; unmatched junction nucleotides: 8. The CDR3 extends over 16 amino acids. This CDR3 is CATSDLGAGEGNEQFF. In nucleotides, the CDR3 is TGTGCCACCAGTGATTTGGGTGCGGGAGAGGGGAATGAGCAGTTCTTC.

The chain couples TRBV27 to TRBJ2-3; unclear D gene. V was clipped by 4 bases and J by 1 base, with 9 bases between them. CDR1 and CDR2 (germline): MNHEY, SMNVEV (reference sequence). The length of the CDR3 is 14 residues. The CDR3: CASSSPRGTDTQYF. The DNA for the CDR3 is TGTGCCAGCAGTTCACCACGGGGCACAGATACGCAGTATTTT.

This chain links TRBV2 with TRBJ1-6; weak D call: TRBD1 (5 bases). Trimming shortened V by 8 bases and J by 8 bases, and 13 bases separated the two germline ends. This CDR3 spans 13 amino acids. From germline, CDR1 is SNHLY and CDR2 FYNNEI. The CDR3 region is CASVQVWDSPLHF. CDR3 bases: TGTGCCAGCGTACAGGTTTGGGATTCACCCCTCCACTTT.

The genes are TRBV27 and TRBJ2-7; 9 nucleotides line up with TRBD2. In germline, CDR1 is MNHEY, CDR2 SMNVEV (reference sequence). The CDR3 is made up of 17 amino acids. V dropped 5 bases and J dropped 3; count of bases not matched to a gene: 14. As DNA, the CDR3 is TGTGCCAGCAGTCGTGGGATAGCGGGAGTTTTGAGCTACGAGCAGTACTTC. Protein sequence: CASSRGIAGVLSYEQYF.

The chain couples TRBV2 to TRBJ1-6, with 8 bases that match TRBD1. The ends lost 7 bases at V and 7 bases at J; junction bases unmatched: 3. Germline values: CDR1 SNHLY, CDR2 FYNNEI. The CDR3 contains 13 residues. The CDR3 DNA follows: TGTGCCAGCAATGGACAGGGCAATTCACCCCTCCACTTT. Its protein product is CASNGQGNSPLHF.

CDR3 in amino acids: CATSRGQGDNQPQHF. CDR3 in DNA: TGTGCCACCAGCAGAGGACAGGGTGACAATCAGCCCCAGCATTTT. The chain has TRBV15 and TRBJ1-5; TRBD1 matches 7 bases. V was clipped by 1 base and J by 3 bases; unmatched bases: 3. Germline lookup yields CDR1 LNHNV and CDR2 YYDKDF (reference sequence). The CDR3 has 15 amino acids.

This chain connects TRBV28 to TRBJ1-4, with D possibly matching TRBD1 (5 bases). The CDR3 totals 15 residues. V lost 4 bases, J lost 3 bases, and 12 bases lay in between. The germline CDR1 and CDR2 sequences are MDHEN and SYDVKM. CDR3 coding DNA: TGTGCCAGCAGTTCCCAGGGTGCGGCTAATGAAAAACTGTTTTTT. Protein: CASSSQGAANEKLFF.

This clone has a single count. This chain uses TRBV7-8 with TRBJ2-1, with D possibly TRBD1 on 6 matching bases. V lost 0 bases, J lost 7 bases, and 16 bases lay in between. This CDR3 is 16 amino acids long. CDR1 and CDR2 from the germline V gene are SGHVS and FQNEAQ. The CDR3: CASSLAGDQRGNEQFF. Here the CDR3 DNA reads TGTGCCAGCAGCTTAGCGGGGGACCAGAGGGGGAATGAGCAGTTCTTC.